These 26 T cell receptor beta chains originate from one sample sequenced in a study of blood T cell repertoires in COVID-19. Profiling relied on immunoSEQ multiplex PCR, and the TCRdb table lists in-frame clones only, not all of them. The data hold roughly 180,000 clones, with around 82% observed a single time. Sequenced: peripheral blood. The receptor source for this set is a man aged 55 to 70 who had recovered from COVID-19.

Comments on this clone: Other DNA sequences from this sample encode an identical CDR3 as well. V gene TRBV7-2 combines with J gene TRBJ1-4; D unclear. V was clipped by 2 bases and J by 8 bases, with 9 bases between them. Germline V gene lookup returns CDR1 SGHTA and CDR2 FQGNSA. This CDR3 is 13 amino acids long. CDR3 sequence: CASSLRGGEKLFF. Written as DNA, the CDR3 is TGTGCCAGCAGCTTACGGGGAGGCGAAAAACTGTTTTTT.

The V gene is TRBV3-1 (or the pseudogene TRBV3-2), the J gene TRBJ1-1, with TRBD1 matching 8 bases. Trimming cost V 4 bases and J 10 bases; bases outside gene matches: 8. Germline CDR1 LGHDT, CDR2 YNNKEL (reference sequence). The CDR3 has 13 residues. The DNA of the CDR3 is TGTGCCAGCAGCCGGAACAGGGGGAGTAGAGCTTTCTTT. Translated: CASSRNRGSRAFF.

A few counts support this clone. The V and J genes are TRBV19 and TRBJ1-5; 7 nucleotides align to TRBD1. The V segment lost 5 bases and the J segment 0 bases; nucleotides outside the gene matches: 10. This CDR3 has 17 residues. Germline V gives CDR1 LNHDA, CDR2 SQIVND (reference sequence). The CDR3: CASSAGTADNSNQPQHF. CDR3 nucleotide sequence: TGTGCCAGTAGTGCTGGGACAGCGGATAATAGCAATCAGCCCCAGCATTTT.

V and J are TRBV18 and TRBJ1-4, with a weak D call TRBD1 (5 bases). The germline V gene encodes CDR1 KGHSH and CDR2 LQKENI. Trimming removed 3 bases at V and 8 bases at J, with 13 bases between. This CDR3 region has 14 residues. CDR3 DNA: TGTGCCAGCTCACCGGGGCAGGGTAGAGAAAAACTGTTTTTT. Translated: CASSPGQGREKLFF.

The J gene is TRBJ2-7, the V gene TRBV5-1; possibly TRBD2 for D (6 bases). The germline V gene encodes CDR1 SGHRS and CDR2 YFSETQ. CDR3 size: 13 residues. V lost 5 bases and J 7 bases, leaving 16 bases between the germline ends. The CDR3 sequence is CASRSEGAREQYF. CDR3 nucleotides: TGCGCCAGCAGATCGGAGGGTGCTAGGGAGCAGTACTTC.

CDR3 nucleotide sequence: TGTGCCAGCAGCCTCCTCGGGTCCGGGGCCAACGTCCTGACTTTC. Its protein product is CASSLLGSGANVLTF. The V and J genes are TRBV7-3 and TRBJ2-6; D is ambiguous. Germline V gene data show CDR1 as SGHTA and CDR2 as FQGTGA. The V end was cut by 5 bases, the J end by 4 bases, with 12 bases between. The CDR3 length is 15 residues.

This chain uses TRBV19 with TRBJ1-2, with D perhaps matching TRBD1 (6 bases). V was pared by 7 bases and J by 8 bases, with 17 bases between. CDR3 length: 13 amino acids. Germline V gives CDR1 LNHDA, CDR2 SQIVND (reference sequence). CDR3 DNA: TGTGCCAGTAATTGGGGGCGCCAAGAAGGCTACACCTTC. Translation: CASNWGRQEGYTF.

The V and J genes are TRBV27 and TRBJ2-5; D might be TRBD2 (6 bases). V lost 0 bases and J 4 bases, leaving 9 bases between the germline ends. Germline values: CDR1 MNHEY, CDR2 SMNVEV (reference sequence). CDR3 length equals 14 residues. The CDR3 nucleotides are TGTGCCAGCAGTTTATCGACTAGAGGAGAGACCCAGTACTTC. Translated: CASSLSTRGETQYF.

This chain uses TRBV3-1 (or the pseudogene TRBV3-2) with TRBJ2-1; D is possibly TRBD2 (6 bases). Germline CDR1 reads LGHDT; CDR2 reads YNNKEL (reference sequence). The length of the CDR3 is 15 residues. Trimming removed 7 bases at V and 1 base at J, with 14 bases between. The CDR3 region has the DNA TGTGCCAGCACCCTGGGGGGTGCTTCCTACAATGAGCAGTTCTTC. Protein product: CASTLGGASYNEQFF.

The chain employs TRBV7-8 and TRBJ1-1, with D hard to call. This CDR3 has 15 residues. CDR1 and CDR2 from the germline V gene are SGHVS and FQNEAQ. V was pared by 1 base and J by 0 bases, with 9 bases between. CDR3 coding DNA: TGTGCCAGCAGCTTAGGTTGGCAGTTGAACACTGAAGCTTTCTTT. Translated, it gives CASSLGWQLNTEAFF.

The genes are TRBV2 and TRBJ2-4, with TRBD2 matching over 12 bases. The germline V gene encodes CDR1 SNHLY and CDR2 FYNNEI. Trimming at V came to 6 bases and at J to 1 base, leaving 7 bases not matched to a gene. The length of the CDR3 is 17 residues. The CDR3 DNA sequence: TGTGCCAGCAGCTCTAGCGGGGGGGGATCCGCCAAAAACATTCAGTACTTC. Amino acids: CASSSSGGGSAKNIQYF.

The chain uses TRBV29-1 and TRBJ2-7; TRBD1 matches at 7 bases. CDR1 is SQVTM, CDR2 ANQGSEA, per germline. The V segment lost 6 bases and the J segment 1 base; nucleotides outside the gene matches: 6. This CDR3 is 13 amino acids long. The CDR3: CSVPGQQSYEQYF. In DNA, the CDR3 is TGCAGCGTCCCGGGACAGCAATCCTACGAGCAGTACTTC.

The rearrangement uses TRBV13 and TRBJ2-5; TRBD2 matches 8 bases. V shed 4 bases and J 3 bases; nucleotides not matched to a gene: 4. CDR3 size: 14 residues. Germline V CDR1 and CDR2: PRHDT, FYEKMQ (reference sequence). CDR3 amino acids: CASSYGGAEETQYF. The CDR3 DNA follows: TGTGCCAGCAGCTACGGGGGGGCGGAAGAGACCCAGTACTTC.

The chain joins TRBV5-5 to TRBJ2-5; the D gene is possibly TRBD1 (5 bases). This CDR3 is 13 amino acids long. The V end lost 3 bases, the J end lost 1 base, and 7 bases lay between the germline ends. Germline loops: CDR1 SGHKS, CDR2 YYEKEE (reference sequence). In nucleotides, the CDR3 is TGTGCCAGCAGCTCAGGGCTCCAAGAGACCCAGTACTTC. It yields the protein CASSSGLQETQYF.

In this sample, this clone turned up a few times. Here the CDR3 reads CASSLLNRVGYEQYF. The CDR3 bases are TGTGCCAGCTCACTTTTGAACAGGGTGGGTTACGAGCAGTACTTC. The chain combines TRBV18 with TRBJ2-7, with D perhaps TRBD1 (6 bases). Per the germline V gene, CDR1 is KGHSH and CDR2 is LQKENI. V lost 4 bases to trimming and J lost 4 bases, with 17 bases between them. This CDR3 comprises 15 residues.

The chain is built from TRBV9 and TRBJ1-6; D is perhaps TRBD1 (5 bases). The V and J ends lost 1 base and 10 bases respectively, with 12 bases between them. CDR1 and CDR2 from the germline V gene are SGDLS and YYNGEE. The CDR3 totals 14 residues. The CDR3 loop is CASSVIGGGSPLHF. CDR3 nucleotide sequence: TGTGCCAGCAGCGTAATCGGGGGTGGGTCACCCCTCCACTTT.

The chain is built from TRBV5-6 and TRBJ1-1; the match to TRBD1 covers 7 bases. Germline assignment: CDR1 SGHDT and CDR2 YYEEEE. The CDR3 extends over 11 amino acids. V lost 5 bases to trimming and J lost 8 bases; unmatched junction nucleotides: 3. The CDR3: CASSQTGEAFF. DNA of the CDR3: TGTGCCAGCAGTCAGACAGGGGAAGCTTTCTTT. Full variable domain (outside the CDR3, taken from reference TRBV5-6 and TRBJ1-1): DAGVTQSPTHLIKTRGQQVTLRCSPKSGHDTVSWYQQALGQGPQFIFQYYEEEERQRGNFPDRFSGHQFPNYSSELNVNALLLGDSALYLCASSQTGEAFFGQGTRLTVV.

V and J are TRBV10-3 and TRBJ2-3, with TRBD2 matching 9 bases. The CDR3 consists of 18 residues. Germline V gene data show CDR1 as ENHRY and CDR2 as SYGVKD. Trimming took 7 bases from V and 1 from J; bases not matched to a gene: 15. CDR3 sequence reads: CAINSRSVREGGTDTQYF. The CDR3 DNA follows: TGTGCCATCAATTCACGATCCGTGCGGGAGGGGGGCACAGATACGCAGTATTTT.

The chain employs TRBV7-3 and TRBJ1-1; D perhaps matches TRBD1 (5 bases). Trimming removed 5 bases from V and 10 bases from J, with 14 bases in between. The germline V gene has CDR1 SGHTA and CDR2 FQGTGA. This CDR3 is built from 12 residues. The CDR3 DNA follows: TGTGCCAGCAGCGGTGACGGGGGTGTAGCTTTCTTT. Protein sequence: CASSGDGGVAFF.

The chain uses TRBV7-8 and TRBJ1-2; D uncertain. Germline V lookup: CDR1 SGHVS, CDR2 FQNEAQ. This CDR3 comprises 16 residues. Deletions cut 1 base from V and 1 base from J, with 13 bases between. In DNA form, the CDR3 reads TGTGCCAGCAGCTTAGGCGGCCCGGAATATAACTATGGCTACACCTTC. Protein: CASSLGGPEYNYGYTF.

The chain recombines TRBV18 with TRBJ1-1; 7 bases fit TRBD1. The CDR3 runs to 17 residues. CDR1 and CDR2 from the germline V gene are KGHSH and LQKENI. The V segment lost 3 bases and the J segment 2 bases; nucleotides outside the gene matches: 12. CDR3 sequence: CASSPNTGRQGNTEAFF. The CDR3, as DNA: TGTGCCAGCTCACCGAATACAGGGCGACAGGGAAACACTGAAGCTTTCTTT.

The chain has TRBV9 and TRBJ2-1; 14 positions agree with TRBD2. J lost 8 bases, V lost 2 bases, and 3 bases had no gene match. Germline values: CDR1 SGDLS, CDR2 YYNGEE. The CDR3 has 15 amino acids. CDR3 nucleotide sequence: TGTGCCAGCAGCGTCGGGACTAGCGGGGGCGATGAGCAGTTCTTC. Translated: CASSVGTSGGDEQFF.

V usage is TRBV25-1 and J usage is TRBJ2-3; TRBD1 might be the D (6 bases). Per germline, CDR1 MGHDK and CDR2 SYGVNS. The germline V and J ends were trimmed by 3 bases and 4 bases, with 8 bases remaining between them. The CDR3 is made up of 13 amino acids. CDR3 in amino acids: CASSDWGPDTQYF. The CDR3 coding sequence is TGTGCCAGCAGTGATTGGGGGCCAGATACGCAGTATTTT.

The sample holds a few counts of this clone. The chain joins TRBV19 to TRBJ1-2, with TRBD1 matching 7 bases. Germline V gene sequence: CDR1 LNHDA, CDR2 SQIVND (reference sequence). CDR3 length: 18 amino acids. The ends lost 6 bases at V and 3 bases at J; junction bases unmatched: 19. The CDR3 protein is CASRIGGEGASWDYGYTF. The DNA of the CDR3 is TGTGCCAGTAGGATTGGGGGTGAGGGGGCCAGTTGGGACTATGGCTACACCTTC. Together with reference TRBV19 and TRBJ1-2, the CDR3 gives the full variable domain: DGGITQSPKYLFRKEGQNVTLSCEQNLNHDAMYWYRQDPGQGLRLIYYSQIVNDFQKGDIAEGYSVSREKKESFPLTVTSAQKNPTAFYLCASRIGGEGASWDYGYTFGSGTRLTVV.

V is TRBV20-1 and J is TRBJ1-2; possible D gene TRBD1, 5 bases. The V gene lost 6 bases and the J gene lost 11 bases, with 13 bases spanning the gap. CDR3 size: 10 residues. CDR1 DFQATT and CDR2 SNEGSKA come from the germline V gene (reference sequence). The CDR3 sequence is CSAPRGGYTF. DNA for the CDR3: TGCAGTGCCCCGCGGGGCGGGTACACCTTC.

The V gene is TRBV9, the J gene TRBJ1-1; D uncertain. CDR1 and CDR2 (germline): SGDLS, YYNGEE. V was cut by 8 bases and J by 1 base, with 6 bases left in between. The CDR3 extends over 11 amino acids. CDR3 sequence: CASGGNTEAFF. Written as DNA, the CDR3 is TGTGCCAGTGGAGGGAACACTGAAGCTTTCTTT.